Shown below are 22 T cell receptor beta chains from a single sample sequenced in a study of T cell responses to AZD1222 COVID-19 vaccine. The method was immunoSEQ multiplex PCR; TCRdb's version includes in-frame clones alone and lacks a portion of them. Counted here are around 130,000 clones, 93% occurring once; the ten biggest clones make up more than 0.7%. The specimen comprised peripheral blood, sampled on day 0 of AZD1222 vaccination. Every receptor here comes from an adult in good health.

The rearrangement joins TRBV11-1 to TRBJ2-5; no definite D call. The germline CDR1 and CDR2 sequences are SGHAT and FQDESV (reference sequence). Between the trimmed V and J ends, which lost 5 bases and 4 bases, there was a span of 8 bases. This CDR3 is built from 12 residues. CDR3 sequence: CASSDDLETQYF. The CDR3, as DNA: TGTGCCAGCAGCGACGACTTAGAGACCCAGTACTTC.

CDR3 residues: CAIRTGGEETQYF. Here the CDR3 DNA reads TGTGCCATCAGGACAGGGGGCGAAGAGACCCAGTACTTC. This chain uses TRBV10-3 with TRBJ2-5; 10 bases are a match to TRBD1. The CDR3 contains 13 residues. Germline values: CDR1 ENHRY, CDR2 SYGVKD. The trim removed 6 bases at V and 3 bases at J, leaving 1 base unmatched.

The chain couples TRBV5-1 to TRBJ1-6, with 9 bases matching TRBD1. The CDR3 totals 16 residues. Germline V gene sequence: CDR1 SGHRS, CDR2 YFSETQ. V lost 0 bases and J lost 9; bases outside the gene matches: 7. CDR3 nucleotides: TGCGCCAGCAGCTTGGAGGGACAGGGTTTTGGTTCACCCCTCCACTTT. Protein sequence: CASSLEGQGFGSPLHF.

The chain joins TRBV7-9 to TRBJ1-4, with D tentatively TRBD1 (5 bases). Trimming removed 4 bases from V and 3 bases from J, with 21 bases in between. The CDR3 has 18 amino acids. Germline CDR1 is SEHNR and CDR2 is FQNEAQ (reference sequence). As DNA, the CDR3 is TGTGCCAGCAGCTATCCGCCTGGGGGGGGAGTGTCTAATGAAAAACTGTTTTTT. This sequence encodes CASSYPPGGGVSNEKLFF.

The J gene is TRBJ2-5, the V gene TRBV7-2; no clear D gene. V lost 2 bases and J 2 bases, leaving 6 bases between the germline ends. Germline V gives CDR1 SGHTA, CDR2 FQGNSA. The CDR3 totals 13 residues. DNA of the CDR3: TGTGCCAGCAGCTTATATAGGCAAGAGACCCAGTACTTC. Protein product: CASSLYRQETQYF.

This chain joins TRBV19 and TRBJ1-2, with a weak D call TRBD1 (5 bases). The V gene's germline CDR1 is LNHDA and CDR2 SQIVND (reference sequence). The germline V and J ends were trimmed by 6 bases and 4 bases, with 9 bases remaining between them. The CDR3 is made up of 12 amino acids. The CDR3 DNA is TGTGCCAGTAGCGGACAAAGCTATGGCTACACCTTC. Translating it yields CASSGQSYGYTF.

V and J are TRBV12-3 or TRBV12-4 and TRBJ1-5, with unresolved D. The CDR3 length is 13 residues. Trimming left V 4 bases short and J 5 bases short, with 9 bases between. For the CDR3, the DNA is TGTGCCAGCAGTTCCGGGTCGTATCAGCCCCAGCATTTT. Amino acids: CASSSGSYQPQHF.

The chain couples TRBV7-9 to TRBJ1-4, with a possible D match to TRBD1 (5 bases). The V gene lost 1 base and the J gene lost 7 bases, with 13 bases spanning the gap. CDR1 and CDR2 (germline): SEHNR, FQNEAQ (reference sequence). The CDR3 length is 15 residues. The CDR3 reads CASSLGSGFGEKLFF. The DNA for the CDR3 is TGTGCCAGCAGCTTAGGGTCAGGGTTCGGTGAAAAACTGTTTTTT.

The V call is TRBV19, the J call TRBJ1-1; the D is unclear. CDR1 LNHDA and CDR2 SQIVND come from the germline V gene (reference sequence). CDR3 size: 10 residues. Between the trimmed V and J ends, which lost 9 bases and 10 bases, there was a span of 12 bases. The DNA for the CDR3 is TGTGCCAGGGTGGGTGGAGGAGCTTTCTTT. Translating gives CARVGGGAFF.

The CDR3 loop is CASSSPAGNSYEQYF. In DNA, the CDR3 is TGCGCCAGCAGCTCCCCCGCCGGCAACTCCTACGAGCAGTACTTC. The chain uses TRBV5-1 and TRBJ2-7, with D unresolved. This CDR3 comprises 15 residues. Looked up from germline, CDR1 is SGHRS and CDR2 is YFSETQ. V was pared by 3 bases and J by 0 bases, with 13 bases between. The full variable domain, its missing parts supplied by reference TRBV5-1 and TRBJ2-7, is KAGVTQTPRYLIKTRGQQVTLSCSPISGHRSVSWYQQTPGQGLQFLFEYFSETQRNKGNFPGRFSGRQFSNSRSEMNVSTLELGDSALYLCASSSPAGNSYEQYFGPGTRLTVT.

CDR3 DNA sequence: TGTGCTAGTGGTTTTTTTGCTGGGTTCCTAGCGGGACCCACAGATACGCAGTATTTT. Translating gives CASGFFAGFLAGPTDTQYF. V and J are TRBV12-5 and TRBJ2-3; the match to TRBD2 covers 9 bases. The CDR3 spans 19 residues. Germline CDR1 is LGHNT and CDR2 is FRNRAP. After removal of 3 bases from V and 2 bases from J, the junction contained 15 bases not matched to a gene.

For this clone: Other nucleotide sequences in the sample specify the same CDR3. This sequence joins TRBV7-9 and TRBJ1-3; no clear D. Germline CDR1 is SEHNR and CDR2 is FQNEAQ (reference sequence). V lost 1 base, J lost 3 bases, and 1 base lay in between. This CDR3 is built from 12 residues. In DNA, the CDR3 is TGTGCCAGCAGCTTAGGTGGAAACACCATATATTTT. Translated, it gives CASSLGGNTIYF. Full variable domain (remainder filled in from reference TRBV7-9 and TRBJ1-3): DTGVSQNPRHKITKRGQNVTFRCDPISEHNRLYWYRQTLGQGPEFLTYFQNEAQLEKSRLLSDRFSAERPKGSFSTLEIQRTEQGDSAMYLCASSLGGNTIYFGEGSWLTVV.

The chain uses TRBV6-5 and TRBJ1-1; tentatively, D is TRBD1 (6 bases). From germline, CDR1 is MNHEY and CDR2 SVGAGI. The V end was cut by 2 bases, the J end by 3 bases, with 13 bases between. This CDR3 has 15 residues. The CDR3 coding sequence is TGTGCCAGCAGTTACCGTTGGACAGCTGACACTGAAGCTTTCTTT. Translating gives CASSYRWTADTEAFF.

The J gene is TRBJ1-2, the V gene TRBV2; D is unclear. Looked up from germline, CDR1 is SNHLY and CDR2 is FYNNEI. Trimming left V 7 bases short and J 2 bases short, with 11 bases between. The CDR3 spans 13 residues. CDR3: CASIPRENYGYTF. The CDR3 DNA reads TGTGCCAGCATTCCACGGGAGAACTATGGCTACACCTTC.

The chain couples TRBV3-1 (or the pseudogene TRBV3-2) to TRBJ1-2; 7 bases align to TRBD1. Germline V CDR1 and CDR2: LGHDT, YNNKEL (reference sequence). V lost 5 bases, J lost 3 bases, and 9 bases stayed unmatched. The CDR3 is 15 amino acids. The DNA of the CDR3 is TGTGCCAGCAGCGATTGGGGGACAGTCGACTATGGCTACACCTTC. The encoded protein is CASSDWGTVDYGYTF.

The chain joins TRBV6-1 to TRBJ1-1, with D maybe TRBD1 (6 bases). V was pared by 3 bases and J by 11 bases, with 16 bases between. The germline V gene has CDR1 MNHNS and CDR2 SASEGT. The CDR3 covers 13 residues. The CDR3 spells CASSEGTRRGAFF. The CDR3 region has the DNA TGTGCCAGCAGTGAGGGGACAAGAAGGGGGGCTTTCTTT.

The rearrangement links TRBV28 to TRBJ1-5; D unresolved. The CDR3 has 14 residues. Germline V gene lookup returns CDR1 MDHEN and CDR2 SYDVKM. The ends were cut back, 3 bases at V and 3 bases at J, with 9 bases in the middle. CDR3 in DNA: TGTGCCAGCAGTTTTTTGGACTTCAATCAGCCCCAGCATTTT. It yields the protein CASSFLDFNQPQHF. Full variable domain (outside the CDR3, taken from reference TRBV28 and TRBJ1-5): DVKVTQSSRYLVKRTGEKVFLECVQDMDHENMFWYRQDPGLGLRLIYFSYDVKMKEKGDIPEGYSVSREKKERFSLILESASTNQTSMYLCASSFLDFNQPQHFGDGTRLSIL.

The chain uses TRBV3-1 (or the pseudogene TRBV3-2) and TRBJ1-5; possible D gene TRBD1, 5 bases. V lost 5 bases and J 6 bases, leaving 14 bases between the germline ends. This CDR3 has 14 amino acids. Germline lookup yields CDR1 LGHDT and CDR2 YNNKEL (reference sequence). CDR3 sequence (DNA): TGTGCCAGCAGCGGGGGACCCTTAGGTCAGCCCCAGCATTTT. Its protein product is CASSGGPLGQPQHF.

This sequence joins TRBV6-5 and TRBJ2-7; D unresolved. This CDR3 has 15 residues. V shed 2 bases and J shed 5 bases, with 16 bases lying between them. The germline V gene has CDR1 MNHEY and CDR2 SVGAGI. This CDR3 reads CASSYQAATPHEQYF. The CDR3 coding sequence is TGTGCCAGCAGTTACCAGGCGGCGACCCCCCACGAGCAGTACTTC.

The CDR3 loop reads CASSLDRTGVGSYNEQFF. CDR3 in DNA: TGTGCCAGCAGCTTAGATAGGACTGGCGTCGGGTCCTACAATGAGCAGTTCTTC. This chain connects TRBV11-2 to TRBJ2-1, with D maybe TRBD2 (5 bases). Germline CDR1 is SGHAT and CDR2 is FQNNGV. The CDR3 loop spans 18 amino acids. V dropped 0 bases and J dropped 1 base, with 16 bases sitting between them.

The rearrangement joins TRBV18 to TRBJ1-1; 10 bases map to TRBD1. Losses at the gene ends were 2 bases for V and 4 bases for J; bases not matched to a gene: 7. CDR1 is KGHSH and CDR2 is LQKENI in the germline V gene. CDR3 size: 16 residues. This chain's CDR3 is CASSPGQGGLGTEAFF. CDR3 sequence (DNA): TGTGCCAGCTCACCAGGACAGGGGGGTCTTGGCACTGAAGCTTTCTTT. Together with reference TRBV18 and TRBJ1-1, the CDR3 gives the full variable domain: NAGVMQNPRHLVRRRGQEARLRCSPMKGHSHVYWYRQLPEEGLKFMVYLQKENIIDESGMPKERFSAEFPKEGPSILRIQQVVRGDSAAYFCASSPGQGGLGTEAFFGQGTRLTVV.

The J gene is TRBJ2-7, the V gene TRBV6-2 or TRBV6-3; possibly TRBD1 for D (6 bases). This CDR3 contains 15 residues. Germline loops: CDR1 MNHEY, CDR2 SVGEGT. Trimming left V 2 bases short and J 5 bases short, with 16 bases between. CDR3 sequence: CASSYPKREGDEQYF. CDR3 nucleotides: TGTGCCAGCAGTTACCCGAAGCGAGAGGGGGACGAGCAGTACTTC.